This is a list of T cell receptor beta chains from one sample in a study of blood T cell repertoires in COVID-19. Clones were sequenced by immunoSEQ multiplex PCR, and TCRdb holds only the in-frame ones, with some missing. The table lists over 300,000 clones, 86% of them singletons. The source material was PBMCs or T cells enriched from blood (not recorded which). Receptors were obtained from a woman under 30 who had recovered from COVID-19. Both conserved end residues are trimmed from each CDR3.

V gene	CDR3 length	J gene	CDR3 protein
TRBV12-5	15	TRBJ1-4	ASGLTGLKLNNEKLF
TRBV28	12	TRBJ2-2	ASSLGRDTGELF
TRBV11-2	11	TRBJ2-3	ASSLTGTGAQY
TRBV2	13	TRBJ1-4	ASTREGATNEKLF
TRBV7-9	13	TRBJ2-1	ASSFSLAGGSEQF
TRBV11-2	13	TRBJ1-1	ASSPYRGANTEAF
TRBV7-9	13	TRBJ1-6	ASRVLTGGNSPLH
TRBV4-2	13	TRBJ2-7	ASSQDFLVGYEQY
TRBV18	10	TRBJ2-7	ASSRTEGEQY
TRBV5-4	12	TRBJ1-1	ASSLTTGGTEAF
TRBV19	13	TRBJ2-4	ASSTGQGGKNIQY
TRBV6-5	13	TRBJ2-7	ASSTRQATAPAQY
TRBV5-1	13	TRBJ1-2	ASSLAGGINYGYT
TRBV2	11	TRBJ1-1	ASSDSGVAEAF
TRBV9	14	TRBJ2-5	ASSAGLAGHQETQY
TRBV5-4	11	TRBJ2-3	ASSLEGLDTQY
TRBV27	14	TRBJ1-2	ASSRVTSGQGYGYT
TRBV5-1	13	TRBJ1-4	ASSFGQGGFEKLF
TRBV28	12	TRBJ1-2	ASSPPDRGLGYT
TRBV30	11	TRBJ1-5	AWTGGADQPQH
TRBV7-9	13	TRBJ2-3	ASSPATESTDTQY
TRBV20-1	8	TRBJ2-1	SASREEQF
TRBV3-1/TRBV3-2	17	TRBJ2-7	ASSRGFVGLGAGGYEQY
TRBV5-1	13	TRBJ2-3	ASSSGVISTDTQY
TRBV10-1	10	TRBJ1-2	ASSEESYGYT
TRBV15	15	TRBJ1-2	ATSRAVGQGSNYGYT
TRBV9	13	TRBJ1-1	ASSVEPSGDTEAF
TRBV5-1	13	TRBJ2-5	ASSFRTGGRETQY
TRBV28	13	TRBJ2-3	ASSSGQDRVDTQY
TRBV5-1	11	TRBJ1-1	ASSDQGYTEAF
TRBV9	14	TRBJ2-1	ASSVVGGSSYNEQF